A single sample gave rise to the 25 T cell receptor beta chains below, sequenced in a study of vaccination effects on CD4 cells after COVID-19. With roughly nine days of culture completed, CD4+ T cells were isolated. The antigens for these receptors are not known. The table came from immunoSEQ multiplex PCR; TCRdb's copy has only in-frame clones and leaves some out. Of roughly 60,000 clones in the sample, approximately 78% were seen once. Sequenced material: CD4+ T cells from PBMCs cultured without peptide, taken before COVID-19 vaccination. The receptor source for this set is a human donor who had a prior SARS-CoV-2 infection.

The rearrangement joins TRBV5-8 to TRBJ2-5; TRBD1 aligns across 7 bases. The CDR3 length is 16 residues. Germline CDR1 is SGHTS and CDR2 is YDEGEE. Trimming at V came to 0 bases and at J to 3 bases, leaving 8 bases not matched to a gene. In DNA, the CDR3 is TGTGCCAGCAGCTTGGGTCCGGGACAGTCGGAAGAGACCCAGTACTTC. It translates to CASSLGPGQSEETQYF.

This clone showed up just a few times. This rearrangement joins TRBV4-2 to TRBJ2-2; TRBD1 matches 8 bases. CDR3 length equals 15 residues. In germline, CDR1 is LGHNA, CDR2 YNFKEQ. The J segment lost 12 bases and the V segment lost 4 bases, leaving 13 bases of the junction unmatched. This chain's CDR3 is CASSPGTGSDFQLFF. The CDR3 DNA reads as TGTGCCAGCAGCCCAGGGACAGGTTCCGATTTCCAGCTGTTTTTT.

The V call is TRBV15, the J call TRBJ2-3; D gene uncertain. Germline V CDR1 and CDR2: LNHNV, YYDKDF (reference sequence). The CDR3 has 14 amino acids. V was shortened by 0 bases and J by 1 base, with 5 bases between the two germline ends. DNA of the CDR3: TGTGCCACCAGCAGAGATTTGGGCACAGATACGCAGTATTTT. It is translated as CATSRDLGTDTQYF.

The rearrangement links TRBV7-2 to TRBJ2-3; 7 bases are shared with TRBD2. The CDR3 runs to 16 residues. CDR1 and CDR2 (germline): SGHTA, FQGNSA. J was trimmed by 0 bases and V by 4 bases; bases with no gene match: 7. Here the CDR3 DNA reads TGTGCCAGCAGCTCGCCGGGACTACCTAGCACAGATACGCAGTATTTT. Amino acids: CASSSPGLPSTDTQYF.

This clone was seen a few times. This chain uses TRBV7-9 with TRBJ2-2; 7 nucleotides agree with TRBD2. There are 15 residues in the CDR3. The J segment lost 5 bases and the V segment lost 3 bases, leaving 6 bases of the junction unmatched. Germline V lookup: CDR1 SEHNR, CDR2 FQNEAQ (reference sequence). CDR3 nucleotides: TGTGCCAGCAGCTTTTGGGGCGGGGGAACCGGGGAGCTGTTTTTT. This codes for CASSFWGGGTGELFF.

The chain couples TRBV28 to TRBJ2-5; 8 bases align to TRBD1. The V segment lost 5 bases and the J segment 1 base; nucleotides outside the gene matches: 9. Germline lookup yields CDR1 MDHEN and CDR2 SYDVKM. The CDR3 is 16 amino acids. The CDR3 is CASSTRTGRRQETQYF. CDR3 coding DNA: TGTGCCAGCAGTACCAGGACAGGGAGGCGCCAAGAGACCCAGTACTTC.

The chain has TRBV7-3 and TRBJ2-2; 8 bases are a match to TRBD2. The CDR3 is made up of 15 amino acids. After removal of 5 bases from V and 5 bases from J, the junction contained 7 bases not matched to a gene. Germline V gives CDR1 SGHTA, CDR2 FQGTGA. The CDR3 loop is CASSPIAGQTGELFF. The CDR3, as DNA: TGTGCCAGCAGCCCGATAGCGGGACAAACCGGGGAGCTGTTTTTT. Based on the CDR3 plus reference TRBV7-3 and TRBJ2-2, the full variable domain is GAGVSQTPSNKVTEKGKYVELRCDPISGHTALYWYRQSLGQGPEFLIYFQGTGAADDSGLPNDRFFAVRPEGSVSTLKIQRTERGDSAVYLCASSPIAGQTGELFFGEGSRLTVL.

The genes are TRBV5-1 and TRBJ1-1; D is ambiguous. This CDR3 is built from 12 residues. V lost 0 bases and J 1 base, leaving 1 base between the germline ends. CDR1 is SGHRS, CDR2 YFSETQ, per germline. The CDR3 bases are TGCGCCAGCAGCTTGGCGAACACTGAAGCTTTCTTT. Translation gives CASSLANTEAFF.

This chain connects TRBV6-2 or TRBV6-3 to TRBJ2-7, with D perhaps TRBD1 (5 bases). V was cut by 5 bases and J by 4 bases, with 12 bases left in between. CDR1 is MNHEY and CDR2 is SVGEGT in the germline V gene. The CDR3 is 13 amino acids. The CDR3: CASSGAARYEQYF. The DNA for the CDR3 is TGTGCCAGCAGTGGGGCCGCCCGATACGAGCAGTACTTC.

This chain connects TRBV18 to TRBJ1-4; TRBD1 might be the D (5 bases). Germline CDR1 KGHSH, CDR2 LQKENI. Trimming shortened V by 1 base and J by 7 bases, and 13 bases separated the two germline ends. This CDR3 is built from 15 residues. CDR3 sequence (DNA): TGTGCCAGCTCACCACGAGGAGGGGCAGGTGAAAAACTGTTTTTT. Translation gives CASSPRGGAGEKLFF.

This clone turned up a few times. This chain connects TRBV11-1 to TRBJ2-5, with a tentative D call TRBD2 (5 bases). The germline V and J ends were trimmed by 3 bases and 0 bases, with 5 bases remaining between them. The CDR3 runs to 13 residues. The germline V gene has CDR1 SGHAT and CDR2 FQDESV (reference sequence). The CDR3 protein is CASSLDYQETQYF. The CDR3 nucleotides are TGTGCCAGCAGCTTGGACTACCAAGAGACCCAGTACTTC. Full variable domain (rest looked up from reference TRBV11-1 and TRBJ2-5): EAEVAQSPRYKITEKSQAVAFWCDPISGHATLYWYRQILGQGPELLVQFQDESVVDDSQLPKDRFSAERLKGVDSTLKIQPAELGDSAMYLCASSLDYQETQYFGPGTRLLVL.

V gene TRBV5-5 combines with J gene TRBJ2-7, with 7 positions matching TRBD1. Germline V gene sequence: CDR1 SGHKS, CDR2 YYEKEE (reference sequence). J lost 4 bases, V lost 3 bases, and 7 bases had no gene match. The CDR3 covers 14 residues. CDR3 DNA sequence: TGTGCCAGCAGCTCAGGGGGACAGCCTTACGAGCAGTACTTC. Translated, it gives CASSSGGQPYEQYF.

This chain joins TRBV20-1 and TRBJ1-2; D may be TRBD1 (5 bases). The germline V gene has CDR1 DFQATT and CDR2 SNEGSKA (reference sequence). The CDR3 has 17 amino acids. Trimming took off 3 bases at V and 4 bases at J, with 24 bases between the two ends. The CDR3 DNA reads TGCAGTGCTAGTTCTTCGGAAAATCCAGGACATCTCTATGGCTACACCTTC. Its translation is CSASSSENPGHLYGYTF.

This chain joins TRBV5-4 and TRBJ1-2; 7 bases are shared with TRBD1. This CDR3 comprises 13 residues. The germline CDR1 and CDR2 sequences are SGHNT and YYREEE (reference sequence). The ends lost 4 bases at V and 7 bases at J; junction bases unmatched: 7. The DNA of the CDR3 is TGTGCCAGCAGCCTAGACAGGGCGGCTGGCTACACCTTC. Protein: CASSLDRAAGYTF.

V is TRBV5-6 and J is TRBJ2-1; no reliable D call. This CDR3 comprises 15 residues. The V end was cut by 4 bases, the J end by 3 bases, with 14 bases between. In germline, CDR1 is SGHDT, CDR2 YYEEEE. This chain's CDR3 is CASSPTGRLYNEQFF. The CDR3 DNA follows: TGTGCCAGCAGCCCTACGGGCCGACTCTACAATGAGCAGTTCTTC.

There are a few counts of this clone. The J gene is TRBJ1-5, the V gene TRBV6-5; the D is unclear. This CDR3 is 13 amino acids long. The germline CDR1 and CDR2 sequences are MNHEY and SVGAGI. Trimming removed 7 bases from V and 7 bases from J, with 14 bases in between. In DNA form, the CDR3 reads TGTGCCAGCACCGAACGCCCGTTGCAGCCCCAGCATTTT. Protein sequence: CASTERPLQPQHF.

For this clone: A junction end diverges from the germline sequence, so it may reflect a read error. The chain's CDR3 is CASSLGPGERNEQFF. The DNA for the CDR3 is TGTGCTAGCAGCTTAGGTCCGGGAGAGAGAAATGAGCAGTTCTTC. The genes are TRBV7-7 and TRBJ2-1, with D perhaps TRBD2 (6 bases). Germline V gives CDR1 SSHAT, CDR2 FNYEAQ (reference sequence). This CDR3 comprises 15 residues.

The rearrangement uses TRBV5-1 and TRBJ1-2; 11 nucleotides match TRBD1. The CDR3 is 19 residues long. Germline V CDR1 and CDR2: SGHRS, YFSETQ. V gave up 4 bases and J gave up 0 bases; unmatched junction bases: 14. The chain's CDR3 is CASSPLRDRGSIANYGYTF. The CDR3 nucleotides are TGCGCCAGCAGCCCACTGAGGGACAGGGGGTCTATAGCTAACTATGGCTACACCTTC.

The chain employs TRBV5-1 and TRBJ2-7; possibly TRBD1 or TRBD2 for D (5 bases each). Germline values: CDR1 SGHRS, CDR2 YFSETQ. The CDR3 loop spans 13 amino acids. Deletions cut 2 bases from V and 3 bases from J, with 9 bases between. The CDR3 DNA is TGCGCCAGCAGCTTCGGGACGAGCTACGAGCAGTACTTC. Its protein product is CASSFGTSYEQYF.

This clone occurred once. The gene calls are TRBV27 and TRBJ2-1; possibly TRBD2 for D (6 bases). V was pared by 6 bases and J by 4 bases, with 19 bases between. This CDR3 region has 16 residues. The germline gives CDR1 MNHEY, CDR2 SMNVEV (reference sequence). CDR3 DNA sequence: TGTGCCAGCAGACGATCGACTAGTATTGATTACAATGAGCAGTTCTTC. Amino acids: CASRRSTSIDYNEQFF.

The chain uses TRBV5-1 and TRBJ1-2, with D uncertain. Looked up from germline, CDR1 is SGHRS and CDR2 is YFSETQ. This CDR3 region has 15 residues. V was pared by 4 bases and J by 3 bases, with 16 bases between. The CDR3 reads CASSPIGQLYYGYTF. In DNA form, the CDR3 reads TGCGCCAGCAGCCCCATAGGGCAGCTATACTATGGCTACACCTTC.

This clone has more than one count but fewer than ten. DNA of the CDR3: TGTGCCAGCAGTTTAAACGGGGGAACTAGGTACGAGCAGTACTTC. It specifies CASSLNGGTRYEQYF. The gene calls are TRBV27 and TRBJ2-7; tentatively, D is TRBD2 (6 bases). The CDR3 consists of 15 residues. Trimming took 2 bases from V and 4 from J, leaving 15 bases between them. Germline V CDR1 and CDR2: MNHEY, SMNVEV (reference sequence).

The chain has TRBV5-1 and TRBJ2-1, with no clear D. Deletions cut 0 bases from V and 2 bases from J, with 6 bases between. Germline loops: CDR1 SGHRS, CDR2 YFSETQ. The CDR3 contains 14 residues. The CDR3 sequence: CASSLVAAYNEQFF. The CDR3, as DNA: TGCGCCAGCAGCTTGGTGGCGGCCTACAATGAGCAGTTCTTC.

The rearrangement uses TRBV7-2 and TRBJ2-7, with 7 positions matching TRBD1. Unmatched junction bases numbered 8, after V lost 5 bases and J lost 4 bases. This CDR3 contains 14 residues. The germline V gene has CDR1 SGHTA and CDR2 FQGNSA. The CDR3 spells CASSERQGLYEQYF. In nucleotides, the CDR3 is TGTGCCAGCAGCGAGCGACAGGGTTTATACGAGCAGTACTTC.

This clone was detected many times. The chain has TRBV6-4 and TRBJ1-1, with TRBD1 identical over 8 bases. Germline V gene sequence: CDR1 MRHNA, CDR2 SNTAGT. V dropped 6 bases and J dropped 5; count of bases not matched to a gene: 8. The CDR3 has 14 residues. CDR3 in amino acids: CASRNRTGKTEAFF. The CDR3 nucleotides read TGTGCCAGCAGAAACCGGACAGGGAAGACTGAAGCTTTCTTT.